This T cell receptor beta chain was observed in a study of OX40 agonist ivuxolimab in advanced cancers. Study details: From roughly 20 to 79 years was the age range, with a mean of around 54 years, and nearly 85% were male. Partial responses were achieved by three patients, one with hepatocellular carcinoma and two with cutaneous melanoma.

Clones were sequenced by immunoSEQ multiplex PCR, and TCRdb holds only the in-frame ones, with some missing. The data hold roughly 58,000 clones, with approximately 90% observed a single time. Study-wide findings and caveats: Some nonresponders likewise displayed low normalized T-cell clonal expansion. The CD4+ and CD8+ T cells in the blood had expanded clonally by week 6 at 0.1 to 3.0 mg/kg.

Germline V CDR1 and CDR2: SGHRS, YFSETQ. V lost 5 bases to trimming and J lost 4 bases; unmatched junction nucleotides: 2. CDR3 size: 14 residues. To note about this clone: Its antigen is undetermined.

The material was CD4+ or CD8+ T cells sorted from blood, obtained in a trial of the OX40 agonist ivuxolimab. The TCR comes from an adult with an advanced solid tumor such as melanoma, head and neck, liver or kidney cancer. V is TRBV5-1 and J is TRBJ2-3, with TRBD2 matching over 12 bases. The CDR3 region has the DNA TGCGCCAGCAGGACTAGCGGGGGCCCAGATACGCAGTATTTT. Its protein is CASRTSGGPDTQYF.